The clone carrying this T cell receptor (beta chain) was picked up many times. The antigen is not known. This record comes from a study of T cell repertoires in cytomegalovirus infection. Overall study context: Public TCR beta signatures were indicative of both CMV infection and a matching HLA type. General study results and limits: In two of eight donors, the top clonotype was HLA-C-restricted CMV-specific.

MiXCR, run by TCRdb on the reads, gives a single entry per CDR3 protein. The sample has some 180,000 distinct CDR3 sequences, approximately 9.7% seen once. The CDR3 sequence is 14 residues long. The ends were cut back, 2 bases at V and 4 bases at J, with 12 bases in the middle. This sequence joins TRBV12-3 or TRBV12-4 and TRBJ2-7; D is undetermined. Sequenced sample: PBMCs. The source is a human donor in good health (CMV status not recorded). Some clones in this sample may be carry-over from other donors' samples. CDR3 DNA sequence: TGTGCCAGCAGTTTAATGGGGTCTGAGTACGAGCAGTACTTC. Protein product: CASSLMGSEYEQYF.